The present TCR beta chain was sequenced within a study of blood T cell repertoires in COVID-19. Study-level background: Acute and convalescent COVID-19 specimens originated in the United States, Italy and Spain.

A single count supports this clone. Sequencing used immunoSEQ multiplex PCR; TCRdb keeps in-frame clones, though not all of them. The repertoire holds tens of thousands of clones, with roughly three quarters as singletons. This receptor was identified in a man aged 65 to 85 with acute or convalescent COVID-19. Sequencing was performed on peripheral blood.

The CDR3 nucleotides are TGTGCCAGTAGAACCCCCGGGACAGGGAATGAAAAACTGTTTTTT. The encoded protein is CASRTPGTGNEKLFF. V is TRBV19 and J is TRBJ1-4; 9 bases match TRBD1. Trimming removed 6 bases from V and 5 bases from J; junction bases left unmatched: 7. The germline V gene encodes CDR1 LNHDA and CDR2 SQIVND (reference sequence). The CDR3 runs to 15 residues.